The T cell receptor (beta chain) described here comes from a study of long-term antiretroviral therapy in people with HIV. The overall study: A decade or so separates the oldest specimens from the later 2015 immediate-ART recommendation.

Survey level was the resolution at which the v3.0 immunoSEQ assay ran. Sequencing set out to capture about 35,000-55,000 T-cell genomes per sample. Here immunoSEQ multiplex PCR was the method, and the copy in TCRdb shows in-frame clones only, minus some. The sample holds roughly 30,000 clones, 80% to 90% seen once. Samples held roughly 0.9-10 million cryopreserved PBMC before DNA extraction. V dropped 3 bases and J dropped 6; count of bases not matched to a gene: 4. CDR1 is MGHRA and CDR2 is YSYEKL in the germline V gene. The CDR3 extends over 14 amino acids. This TCR came from a young man with HIV. The material sequenced was unsorted PBMCs, taken 0.8 years before starting antiretroviral therapy. The V call is TRBV4-1, the J call TRBJ1-1; 10 positions match TRBD1. DNA for the CDR3: TGCGCCAGCAGCCAGGAGGGACAGGGGCCTGAAGCTTTCTTT. This codes for CASSQEGQGPEAFF.